This entry describes one T cell receptor (beta chain). Antigen specificity is unknown. CDR3 and TCR beta VDJ profiling relied on a genomic DNA template. TCRdb reanalysed the reads using MiXCR and keeps one entry per CDR3 protein. Of around 170,000 distinct CDR3 sequences listed, about 60% are singletons. The sample is drawn from a study of CD8+CD57+ T cells in acquired aplastic anemia. Whole-study context: DNA recovered from sorted CD4+ and CD8+ cells had a mean of roughly 3 ug.

Study-wide points: Patients and controls had in common 25 to 30 CD8+ CDR3 sequences.

The clonotype originates from a human donor in good health. Source material: sorted CD4+, CD8+, or CD8+CD57+ T cells (not recorded which) from PBMCs.

CDR3: CASSPRTGYGDEQFF. The CDR3 bases are TGTGCCAGCAGCCCTCGGACAGGGTATGGCGATGAGCAGTTCTTC. The V gene is TRBV9, the J gene TRBJ2-1, with 8 positions matching TRBD1. Germline CDR1 SGDLS, CDR2 YYNGEE. V lost 4 bases and J lost 8; bases outside the gene matches: 11. CDR3 length: 15 amino acids.